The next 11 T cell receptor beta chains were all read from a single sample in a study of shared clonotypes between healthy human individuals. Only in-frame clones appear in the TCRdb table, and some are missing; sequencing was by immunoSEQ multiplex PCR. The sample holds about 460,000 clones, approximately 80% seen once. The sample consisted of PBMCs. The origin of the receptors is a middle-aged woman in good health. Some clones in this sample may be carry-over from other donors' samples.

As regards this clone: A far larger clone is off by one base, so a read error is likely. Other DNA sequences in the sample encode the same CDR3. The CDR3 here is CASSSGQGYGYTF. The CDR3 DNA is TGTGCCAGTAGTTCCGGACAGGGCTATGGCTACACCTTC. This sequence joins TRBV28 and TRBJ1-2; 8 bases match TRBD1. Germline V gene lookup returns CDR1 MDHEN and CDR2 SYDVKM. This CDR3 is built from 13 residues.

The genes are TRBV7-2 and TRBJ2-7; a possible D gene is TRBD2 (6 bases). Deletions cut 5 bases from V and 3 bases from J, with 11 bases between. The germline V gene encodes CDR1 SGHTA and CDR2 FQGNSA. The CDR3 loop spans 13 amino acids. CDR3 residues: CASSLVGGYEQYF. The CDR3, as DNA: TGTGCCAGCAGCCTTGTGGGGGGCTACGAGCAGTACTTC.

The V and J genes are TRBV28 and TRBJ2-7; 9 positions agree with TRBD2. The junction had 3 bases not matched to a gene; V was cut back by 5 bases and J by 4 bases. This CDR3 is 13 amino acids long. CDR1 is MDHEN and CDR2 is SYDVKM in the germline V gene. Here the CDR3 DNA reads TGTGCCAGCAGTCGGCTAGCGGGGTACGAGCAGTACTTC. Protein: CASSRLAGYEQYF.

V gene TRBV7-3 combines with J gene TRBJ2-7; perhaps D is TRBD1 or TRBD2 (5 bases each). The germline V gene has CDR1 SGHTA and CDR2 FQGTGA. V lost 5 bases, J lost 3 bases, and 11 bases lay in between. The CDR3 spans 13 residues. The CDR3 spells CASSPGRYYEQYF. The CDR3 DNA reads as TGTGCCAGCAGCCCGGGACGGTACTACGAGCAGTACTTC.

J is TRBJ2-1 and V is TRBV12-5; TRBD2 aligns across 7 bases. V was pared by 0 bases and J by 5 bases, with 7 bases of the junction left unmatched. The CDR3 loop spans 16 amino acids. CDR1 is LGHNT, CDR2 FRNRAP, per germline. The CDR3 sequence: CASGLVPLAENNEQFF. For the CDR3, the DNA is TGTGCTAGTGGTTTGGTACCCCTAGCGGAGAACAATGAGCAGTTCTTC.

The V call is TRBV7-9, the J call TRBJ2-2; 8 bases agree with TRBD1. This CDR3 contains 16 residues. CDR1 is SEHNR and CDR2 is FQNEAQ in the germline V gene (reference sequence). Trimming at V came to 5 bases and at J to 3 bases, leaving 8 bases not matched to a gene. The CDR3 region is CASSPPGTGDTGELFF. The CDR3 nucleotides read TGTGCCAGCAGCCCCCCCGGGACAGGCGACACCGGGGAGCTGTTTTTT.

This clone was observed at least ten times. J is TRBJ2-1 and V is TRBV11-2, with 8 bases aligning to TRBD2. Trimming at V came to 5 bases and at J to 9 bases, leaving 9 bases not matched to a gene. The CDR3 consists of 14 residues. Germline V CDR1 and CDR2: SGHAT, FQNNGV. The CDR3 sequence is CASSHQTSGGEQFF. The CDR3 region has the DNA TGTGCCAGCAGCCACCAAACTAGCGGTGGTGAGCAGTTCTTC.

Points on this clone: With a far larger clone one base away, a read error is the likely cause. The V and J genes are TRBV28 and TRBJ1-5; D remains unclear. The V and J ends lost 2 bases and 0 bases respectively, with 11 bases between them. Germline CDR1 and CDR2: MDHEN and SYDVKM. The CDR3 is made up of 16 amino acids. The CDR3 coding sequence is TGTGCCAGCAGTTTACAGGCCAGTCATAGCAATCAGCCCCAGCATTTT. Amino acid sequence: CASSLQASHSNQPQHF. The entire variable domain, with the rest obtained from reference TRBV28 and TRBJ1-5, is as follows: DVKVTQSSRYLVKRTGEKVFLECVQDMDHENMFWYRQDPGLGLRLIYFSYDVKMKEKGDIPEGYSVSREKKERFSLILESASTNQTSMYLCASSLQASHSNQPQHFGDGTRLSIL.

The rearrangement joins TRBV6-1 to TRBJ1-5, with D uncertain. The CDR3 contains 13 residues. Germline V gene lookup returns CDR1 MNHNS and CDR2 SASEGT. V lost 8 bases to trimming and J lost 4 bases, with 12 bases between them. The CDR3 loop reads CASSWAQNQPQHF. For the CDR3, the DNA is TGTGCCAGCTCCTGGGCCCAGAATCAGCCCCAGCATTTT.

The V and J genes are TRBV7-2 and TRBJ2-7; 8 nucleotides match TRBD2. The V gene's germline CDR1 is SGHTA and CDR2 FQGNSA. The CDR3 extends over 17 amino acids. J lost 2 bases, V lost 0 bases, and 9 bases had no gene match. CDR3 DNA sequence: TGTGCCAGCAGCTTAGCGGTTTCGGGAGGGCCTCCCTACGAGCAGTACTTC. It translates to CASSLAVSGGPPYEQYF.

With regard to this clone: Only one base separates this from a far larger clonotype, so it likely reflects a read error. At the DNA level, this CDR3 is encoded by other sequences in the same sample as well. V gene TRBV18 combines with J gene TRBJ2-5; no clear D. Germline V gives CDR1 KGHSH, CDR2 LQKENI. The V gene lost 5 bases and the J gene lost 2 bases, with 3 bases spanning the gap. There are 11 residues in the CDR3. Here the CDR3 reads CASSTQETQYF. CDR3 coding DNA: TGTGCCAGCTCAACACAAGAGACCCAGTACTTC.